Presented here are 3 T cell receptor beta chains from one specimen sequenced in a study of cytomegalovirus exposure and HLA in healthy donors. Primers: 60 Vbeta forward and 13 Jbeta reverse. Clones were sequenced by immunoSEQ multiplex PCR, and TCRdb holds only the in-frame ones, with some missing. The repertoire holds roughly 180,000 clones, with about four fifths as singletons. Sequenced: PBMCs. These receptors were taken from a male donor in good health and CMV-seronegative.

CDR3 protein: CASSQLAGPGTQYF. DNA for the CDR3: TGTGCCAGCAGCCAACTAGCTGGCCCAGGGACCCAGTACTTC. V is TRBV14 and J is TRBJ2-5; tentatively, D is TRBD2 (5 bases). The germline gives CDR1 SGHDN, CDR2 FVKESK. The CDR3 has 14 residues. Trimming pared 2 bases from V and 7 bases from J, leaving 14 bases between.

The chain recombines TRBV5-1 with TRBJ2-1, with 14 bases lining up with TRBD2. Germline V gene sequence: CDR1 SGHRS, CDR2 YFSETQ. The V gene end was trimmed by 5 bases and the J gene end by 8 bases; junction bases not matched to a gene: 15. CDR3 length: 18 residues. The CDR3 bases are TGCGCCAGCAGTTCCGGGACTAGCGGGAGCAAGTTCCCCGATGAGCAGTTCTTC. As protein: CASSSGTSGSKFPDEQFF.

This chain joins TRBV7-8 and TRBJ1-5, with D hard to call. In germline, CDR1 is SGHVS, CDR2 FQNEAQ. V gave up 5 bases and J gave up 3 bases, with 14 bases separating them. The CDR3 is 15 residues long. CDR3: CASSPGGQFNQPQHF. The CDR3 DNA reads TGTGCCAGCAGCCCTGGAGGGCAGTTCAATCAGCCCCAGCATTTT.